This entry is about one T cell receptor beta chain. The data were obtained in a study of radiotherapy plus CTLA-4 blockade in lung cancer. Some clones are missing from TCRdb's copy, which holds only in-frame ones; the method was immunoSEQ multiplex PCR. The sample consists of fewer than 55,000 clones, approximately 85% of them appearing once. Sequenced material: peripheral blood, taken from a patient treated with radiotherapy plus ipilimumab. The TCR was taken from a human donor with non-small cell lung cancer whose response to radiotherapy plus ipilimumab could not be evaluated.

DNA for the CDR3: TGTGCCAGCAGCTTTGGTTTAGCGAACACTGAAGCTTTCTTT. Its protein is CASSFGLANTEAFF. V is TRBV5-4 and J is TRBJ1-1; no clear D. CDR3 length equals 14 residues. Germline CDR1 SGHNT, CDR2 YYREEE (reference sequence). V lost 2 bases and J 1 base, leaving 9 bases between the germline ends. Based on the CDR3 plus reference TRBV5-4 and TRBJ1-1, the full variable domain is ETGVTQSPTHLIKTRGQQVTLRCSSQSGHNTVSWYQQALGQGPQFIFQYYREEENGRGNFPPRFSGLQFPNYSSELNVNALELDDSALYLCASSFGLANTEAFFGQGTRLTVV.